These 14 T cell receptor beta chains came from one sample sequenced in a study of breast tumors, draining lymph nodes, adjacent tissues. Axillary draining lymph nodes of breast cancer patients supplied the node samples. TCRdb itself ran the multiplex PCR reads through MiXCR, one entry per CDR3 protein. The repertoire consists of about 170,000 distinct CDR3 sequences, with roughly 35% occurring once and the leading ten covering more than 3.5%. Sample: axillary lymph node tissue. Every receptor here comes from a female donor with breast cancer. Some clones in this sample may be carry-over from other donors' samples.

This clonotype was detected ten times or more. The V and J genes are TRBV24-1 and TRBJ1-2, with TRBD1 identical over 11 bases. Germline V gene data show CDR1 as KGHDR and CDR2 as SFDVKD. The CDR3 extends over 16 amino acids. With V trimmed by 3 bases and J by 5 bases, 7 bases remained unmatched. Written as DNA, the CDR3 is TGTGCCACCAGTGATCCGGGACAGGGGGAAGATTATGGCTACACCTTC. Translating gives CATSDPGQGEDYGYTF.

To note about this clonotype: This could be a read error, since a much larger clone is one nucleotide away. V and J are TRBV6-5 and TRBJ2-5; the match to TRBD2 covers 8 bases. This CDR3 is built from 14 residues. Per germline, CDR1 MNHEY and CDR2 SVGAGI. The V segment lost 2 bases and the J segment 7 bases; nucleotides outside the gene matches: 6. The CDR3 bases are TGTGCCAGCAGTTACAACGGGGGGGCCGTGACCCAGTACTTC. This codes for CASSYNGGAVTQYF.

This clonotype was recorded at least ten times. The V gene is TRBV18, the J gene TRBJ1-6, with D unresolved. Trimming cost V 6 bases and J 7 bases, with 10 bases left between them. The CDR3 runs 13 residues. Germline assignment: CDR1 KGHSH and CDR2 LQKENI. This chain's CDR3 is CASSLNANSPLHF. For the CDR3, the DNA is TGTGCCAGCTCTCTTAACGCGAATTCACCCCTCCACTTT.

This clonotype was counted at least ten times. The gene calls are TRBV20-1 and TRBJ2-3; the D gene is possibly TRBD2 (5 bases). The germline V gene has CDR1 DFQATT and CDR2 SNEGSKA (reference sequence). Trimming took off 3 bases at V and 0 bases at J, with 13 bases between the two ends. This CDR3 spans 15 amino acids. CDR3 coding DNA: TGCAGTGCTAGGGTTGACGGGAAAAGCACAGATACGCAGTATTTT. The encoded protein is CSARVDGKSTDTQYF.

Concerning this clonotype: One end of the junction does not line up with germline, which may come from a read error. The chain carries TRBV15 and TRBJ2-2; the D gene is possibly TRBD2 (6 bases). The CDR3 sequence is 16 residues long. Germline assignment: CDR1 LNHNV and CDR2 YYDKDF (reference sequence). The CDR3 region is CATSSDPAGNTRELFF. DNA for the CDR3: TGTGCCACCAGCAGCGATCCCGCGGGGAACACCAGGGAGCTGTTTTTT. Full variable domain (missing parts from reference TRBV15 and TRBJ2-2): DAMVIQNPRYQVTQFGKPVTLSCSQTLNHNVMYWYQQKSSQAPKLLFHYYDKDFNNEADTPDNFQSRRPNTSFCFLDIRSPGLGDTAMYLCATSSDPAGNTRELFFGEGSRLTVL.

This clonotype was observed many times. CDR3 nucleotides: TGCAGTGCCGGAGGGACAGGGGCCGGTGGCAATCAGCCCCAGCATTTT. It specifies CSAGGTGAGGNQPQHF. J is TRBJ1-5 and V is TRBV20-1; 10 nucleotides match TRBD1. V shed 6 bases and J 2 bases; nucleotides not matched to a gene: 10. Germline-derived CDR1 and CDR2 are DFQATT and SNEGSKA (reference sequence). This CDR3 spans 16 amino acids.

This clonotype was counted many times. This chain links TRBV20-1 with TRBJ1-6; D may be TRBD1 (5 bases). Looked up from germline, CDR1 is DFQATT and CDR2 is SNEGSKA (reference sequence). The CDR3 covers 16 residues. V gave up 0 bases and J gave up 2 bases, with 11 bases separating them. The CDR3 DNA reads as TGCAGTGCTAGAGATCGGGGGAAGACCTATAATTCACCCCTCCACTTT. It translates to CSARDRGKTYNSPLHF.

This clonotype was detected ten times or more. CDR3 protein: CASSEKGGGGGGGDTQYF. The CDR3 DNA is TGTGCCAGCAGTGAAAAGGGGGGGGGGGGGGGGGGGGGGGATACGCAGTATTTT. This chain links TRBV25-1 with TRBJ2-3, with D possibly being TRBD2 (7 bases). Germline lookup yields CDR1 MGHDK and CDR2 SYGVNS. CDR3 length: 18 residues. The ends were cut back, 2 bases at V and 6 bases at J, with 24 bases in the middle.

This clonotype was seen a few times. The genes are TRBV10-3 and TRBJ2-6; D is perhaps TRBD2 (6 bases). The CDR3 has 14 amino acids. Germline V gives CDR1 ENHRY, CDR2 SYGVKD. The V end lost 7 bases, the J end lost 2 bases, and 9 bases lay between the germline ends. The DNA for the CDR3 is TGTGCCATCAATGGGGAGGCTGGGGCCAACGTCCTGACTTTC. Its protein is CAINGEAGANVLTF.

The J gene is TRBJ1-2, the V gene TRBV2; perhaps TRBD1 as D (5 bases). Germline CDR1 is SNHLY and CDR2 is FYNNEI. Trimming removed 8 bases from V and 7 bases from J, with 11 bases in between. The CDR3 extends over 11 amino acids. The CDR3 DNA reads as TGTGCCAGCCATTCCGGGGCTGGCTACACCTTC. It specifies CASHSGAGYTF.

This clonotype occurred many times. This may stem from a read error, because a much larger clone lies one nucleotide away. The chain combines TRBV5-8 with TRBJ2-5; D unresolved. V was shortened by 4 bases and J by 4 bases, with 11 bases between the two germline ends. The CDR3 runs to 13 residues. Germline V gene sequence: CDR1 SGHTS, CDR2 YDEGEE. The CDR3, as DNA: TGTGCCAGCAGCCTAGGATCCTCAGAGACCCAGTACTTC. Translating gives CASSLGSSETQYF.

This clonotype showed up many times. The chain recombines TRBV7-2 with TRBJ2-7, with 10 bases that match TRBD1. The CDR3 totals 15 residues. Unmatched junction bases numbered 11, after V lost 6 bases and J lost 6 bases. Per germline, CDR1 SGHTA and CDR2 FQGNSA. The CDR3 DNA is TGTGCCAGCAGGTCCCCGTTGGACAGGGGGGGCGAGCAGTACTTC. It encodes CASRSPLDRGGEQYF.

As concerns this clonotype: A much larger clone is a single base away; this may be a read error. V usage is TRBV6-2 or TRBV6-3 and J usage is TRBJ1-2; no reliable D call. V was shortened by 5 bases and J by 0 bases, with 10 bases between the two germline ends. Per germline, CDR1 MNHEY and CDR2 SVGEGT. The CDR3 is 14 residues long. The CDR3 nucleotides read TGTGCCAGCAGTCCGGAGGTAGCTAACTATGGCTACACCTTC. It codes for CASSPEVANYGYTF.

This clonotype has at least ten counts. This rearrangement joins TRBV5-1 to TRBJ2-2; a possible D gene is TRBD1 (5 bases). Germline V gene sequence: CDR1 SGHRS, CDR2 YFSETQ. The CDR3 extends over 12 amino acids. V dropped 5 bases and J dropped 8 bases, with 10 bases sitting between them. The CDR3 bases are TGCGCCAGCAGGGACAATTTAGGGGAGCTGTTTTTT. Residues: CASRDNLGELFF.